The rows below give T cell receptor beta chains drawn from one sample of a study of technical replicates of blood from four donors. Profiling relied on immunoSEQ multiplex PCR, and the TCRdb table lists in-frame clones only, not all of them. The sample gives 80,000 to 90,000 clones, around 94% of which show up once; 0.2% to 0.3% is in the top ten. Sequencing was performed on T cells isolated from PBMCs. These receptors all stem from a human donor in good health. Each CDR3 is given with its conserved first and last residue. A D gene is named only where the DNA matches it firmly. Rows may omit the clone size; those that give it use once, few, many or a size class.

>NA|NA|TRBV18|TRBJ2-5
TGTGCCAGCTCACCACCGGGGGGGCGCGGTGAGACCCAGTACTTC
CASSPPGGRGETQYF
>NA|NA|TRBV6-1|TRBJ2-2
TGTGCCAGCAGTGAATCGGGCGGGGAGCTGTTTTTT
CASSESGGELFF
>TRBD1|NA|TRBV6-1|TRBJ2-6
TGTGCCAGCAGTGAATGGGGGACAGGGCCCTCTGGGGCCAACGTCCTGACTTTC
CASSEWGTGPSGANVLTF
>NA|NA|TRBV18|TRBJ2-2
TGTGCCAGCTCACCAAAGTCGACTACAGCTAACACCGGGGAGCTGTTTTTT
CASSPKSTTANTGELFF
>TRBD2|NA|TRBV2|TRBJ2-7
TGTGCCAGCAGGAGGGAGGGTATAGCTGGCTACGAGCAGTACTTC
CASRREGIAGYEQYF
>NA|NA|TRBV5-5|TRBJ2-5
TGTGCCAGCAGCTTTACGGAAGAGACCCAGTACTTC
CASSFTEETQYF
>NA|NA|TRBV7-9|TRBJ2-1
TGTGCCAGCAGCCAACACGGGGATGAGCAGTTCTTC
CASSQHGDEQFF
>TRBD2|NA|TRBV6-4|TRBJ2-2
TGTGCCAGCAGTGACTCGCTTACTAGCGGGAGCCCCAACACCGGGGAGCTGTTTTTT
CASSDSLTSGSPNTGELFF
>NA|NA|TRBV6-4|TRBJ2-6
TGTGCCAGCAGGACCGGGACACTCTATAACGGGGCCAACGTCCTGACTTTC
CASRTGTLYNGANVLTF
>TRBD1|once|TRBV30|TRBJ1-6
TGTGCGTTACTGGGGTCCGGGACAGGGGGCAATCGGGTAGGTTCACCCCTCCACTTT
CALLGSGTGGNRVGSPLHF
>NA|NA|TRBV5-6|TRBJ1-5
TGTGCCAGCAGCTTGGGAGTAGTAGGGGTTAGCAATCAGCCCCAGCATTTT
CASSLGVVGVSNQPQHF
>TRBD2|NA|TRBV4-1|TRBJ2-1
TGCGCCAGCAGCCCCGGGACTAGGCTGTTCTTC
CASSPGTRLFF
>NA|NA|TRBV28|TRBJ1-2
TGTGCCAGCACCTCAGGGGCCGGGGGCTACACCTTC
CASTSGAGGYTF
>TRBD1|NA|TRBV2|TRBJ1-1
TGTGCCAGTATCGAGGGGGCCAGCACTGAAGCTTTCTTT
CASIEGASTEAFF
>TRBD1|NA|TRBV29-1|TRBJ2-7
TGCAGCGTTGAAGAAGCAGGGGGCTACTTCTACGAGCAGTACTTC
CSVEEAGGYFYEQYF
>NA|NA|TRBV28|TRBJ2-7
TGTGCCAGCAGTTTATATCCCCAAGGGGGCTACGAGCAGTACTTC
CASSLYPQGGYEQYF
>NA|NA|TRBV10-1|TRBJ2-3
TGCGCCAGCAGTGGAAGACTAGCAGATACGCAGTATTTT
CASSGRLADTQYF
>TRBD1|NA|TRBV18|TRBJ2-2
TGTGCCAGCTCACCCCCGGGACAGGGAGGCACCGGGGAGCTGTTTTTT
CASSPPGQGGTGELFF
>TRBD2|NA|TRBV6-5|TRBJ2-1
TGTGCCAGCAGTTCCGGACTAGGTCCCCACAATGAGCAGTTCTTC
CASSSGLGPHNEQFF
>TRBD2|NA|TRBV28|TRBJ2-1
TGTGCCAGCAGTTCTCGTCGGACTAGCTCCAATGAGCAGTTCTTC
CASSSRRTSSNEQFF
>TRBD2|NA|TRBV5-1|TRBJ2-7
TGCGCCAGCAGCTACCCGGGACTAGCGGAGGACTCCTACGAGCAGTACTTC
CASSYPGLAEDSYEQYF
>TRBD2|once|TRBV27|TRBJ2-2
TGTGCCAGCAGGGGACTAGCGGGGCCCACCGGGGAGCTGTTTTTT
CASRGLAGPTGELFF